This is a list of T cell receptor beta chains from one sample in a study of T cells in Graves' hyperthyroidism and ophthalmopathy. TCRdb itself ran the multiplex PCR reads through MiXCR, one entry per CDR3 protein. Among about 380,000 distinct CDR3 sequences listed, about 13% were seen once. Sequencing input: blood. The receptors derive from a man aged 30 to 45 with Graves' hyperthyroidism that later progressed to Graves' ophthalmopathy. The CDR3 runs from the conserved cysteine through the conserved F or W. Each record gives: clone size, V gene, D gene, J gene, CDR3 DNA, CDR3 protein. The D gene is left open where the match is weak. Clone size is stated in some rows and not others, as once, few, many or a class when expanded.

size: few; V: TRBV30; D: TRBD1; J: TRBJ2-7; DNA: TGTGCCGGCCGCGGGACAGGGTGGTACGAGCAGTACTTC; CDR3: CAGRGTGWYEQYF
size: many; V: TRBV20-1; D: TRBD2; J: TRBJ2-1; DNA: TGCAGTGCCCGGGAGGGCGGCTTTGGAAACAATGAGCAGTTCTTC; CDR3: CSAREGGFGNNEQFF
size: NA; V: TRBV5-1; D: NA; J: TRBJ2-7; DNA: TGCGCCAGCAGCTTCACCAGCTCCTACGAGCAGTACTTC; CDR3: CASSFTSSYEQYF
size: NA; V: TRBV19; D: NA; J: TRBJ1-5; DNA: TGTGCCAGTAGTTGGCAGGAGGTTAGCAATCAGCCCCAGCATTTT; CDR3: CASSWQEVSNQPQHF
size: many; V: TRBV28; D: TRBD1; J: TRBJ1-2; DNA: TGTGCCAGCATCCAACGACAGGGCGGGTTTGGCTACACCTTC; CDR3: CASIQRQGGFGYTF
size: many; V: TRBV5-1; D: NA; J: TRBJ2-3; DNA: TGCGCCAGCAGCTTGGGGGAGGTCACAGATACGCAGTATTTT; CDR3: CASSLGEVTDTQYF
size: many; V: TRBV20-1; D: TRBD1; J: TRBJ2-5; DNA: TGCAGTCCTAAACAGGGGGCCAAAGAGACCCAGTACTTC; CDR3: CSPKQGAKETQYF
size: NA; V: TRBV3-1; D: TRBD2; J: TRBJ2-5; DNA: TGTGCCAGCAGCCAAGAGACCCGGGGGGGCCTAGAGACCCAGTACTTC; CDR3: CASSQETRGGLETQYF
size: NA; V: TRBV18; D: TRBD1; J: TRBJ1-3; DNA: TGTGCCAGCTCACCTCAGGGGGACACCATATATTTT; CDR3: CASSPQGDTIYF
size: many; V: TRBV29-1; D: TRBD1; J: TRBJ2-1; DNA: TGCAGCGTCGGCTTGGGGACAGGGGGTGGGGATGAGCAGTTCTTC; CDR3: CSVGLGTGGGDEQFF
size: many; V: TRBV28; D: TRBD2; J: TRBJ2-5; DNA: TGTGCCAGCAGTTTCTACGGGACTAGCGGGGGCTTCGTACAAGAGACCCAGTACTTC; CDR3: CASSFYGTSGGFVQETQYF
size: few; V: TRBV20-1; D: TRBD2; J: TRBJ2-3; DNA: TGCAGTGCTAGAGAACTAGCGGGGGGCCGTGATACGCAGTATTTT; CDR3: CSARELAGGRDTQYF
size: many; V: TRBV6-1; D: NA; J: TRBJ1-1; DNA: TGTGCCAGCATACCGCAAAGGATGAACACTGAAGCTTTCTTT; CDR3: CASIPQRMNTEAFF
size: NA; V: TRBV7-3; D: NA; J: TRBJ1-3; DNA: TGTGCCTCCGGGGCAGGAAACACCGTATATTTT; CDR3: CASGAGNTVYF
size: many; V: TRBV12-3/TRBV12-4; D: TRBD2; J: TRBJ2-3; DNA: TGTGCCAGCAGTTTTGGGAGGGAATATACGCAGTATTTT; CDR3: CASSFGREYTQYF
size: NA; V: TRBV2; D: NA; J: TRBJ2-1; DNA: TGTGCCAGCAACCCGACAAGCTCCATTGAGCAGTTCTTC; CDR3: CASNPTSSIEQFF
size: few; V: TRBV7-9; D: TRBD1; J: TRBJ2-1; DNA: TGTGCCAGCAGCCCTCCGGACAGGGAAAATGAGCAGTTCTTC; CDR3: CASSPPDRENEQFF
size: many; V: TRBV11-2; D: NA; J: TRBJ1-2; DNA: TGTGCCAGCAGCACCCGAACCGGGACCTCCTATGGCTACACCTTC; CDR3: CASSTRTGTSYGYTF
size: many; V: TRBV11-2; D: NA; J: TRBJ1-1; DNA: TGTGCCAGCAGCTTATCGCGGGTATACAGGGACACTGAAGCTTTCTTT; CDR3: CASSLSRVYRDTEAFF
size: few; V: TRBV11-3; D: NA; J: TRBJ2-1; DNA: TGTGCCAGCAGCTTCTTTAAACCTAGCAATGAGCAGTTCTTC; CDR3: CASSFFKPSNEQFF
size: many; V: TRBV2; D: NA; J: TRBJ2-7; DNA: TGTGCCAGCAGTGACCTTCGGGGATGGGGGTACGAGCAGTACTTC; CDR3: CASSDLRGWGYEQYF
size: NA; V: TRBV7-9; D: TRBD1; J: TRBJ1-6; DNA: TGTGCCAGCGGATTCAGCCCCGACAGGGGGAATTCACCCCTCCACTTT; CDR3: CASGFSPDRGNSPLHF
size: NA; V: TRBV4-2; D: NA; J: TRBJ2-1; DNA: TGTGCCAGCAGCCAAGTTGGGGGGCATGGGGGGGATGAGCAGTTCTTC; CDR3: CASSQVGGHGGDEQFF
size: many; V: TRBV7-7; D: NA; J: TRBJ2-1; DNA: TGTGCTAGCAGCTTAGGTCATAGTAGCGGTTCGAATGAGCAGTTCTTC; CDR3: CASSLGHSSGSNEQFF
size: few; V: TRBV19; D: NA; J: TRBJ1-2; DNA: TGTGCCAGTAGTATGGTTTACGCTAACGGCTACACCTTC; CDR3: CASSMVYANGYTF
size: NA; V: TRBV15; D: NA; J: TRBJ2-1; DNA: TGTGCCACCACAATTGGGGGATCCTACAATGAGCAGTTCTTC; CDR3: CATTIGGSYNEQFF
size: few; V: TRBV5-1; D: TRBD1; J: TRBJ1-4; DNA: TGCGCCAGCAGCGATCAACAGGGGACTAATGAAAAACTGTTTTTT; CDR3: CASSDQQGTNEKLFF
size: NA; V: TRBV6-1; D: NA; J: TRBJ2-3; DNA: TGTGCCAGCAGTGGTGTGGGACGCACAGATACGCAGTATTTT; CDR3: CASSGVGRTDTQYF
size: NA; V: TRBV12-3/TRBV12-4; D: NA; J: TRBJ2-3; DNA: TGTGCCAGCAAAAGGACAGGCACAGATACGCAGTATTTT; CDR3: CASKRTGTDTQYF
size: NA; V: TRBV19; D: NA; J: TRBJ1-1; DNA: TGTGCCAGTAGCGTGGGCGGGGGTCTAGGAAACACTGAAGCTTTCTTT; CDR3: CASSVGGGLGNTEAFF
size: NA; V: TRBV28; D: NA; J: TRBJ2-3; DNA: TGTGCCAGCAGTTTCCTCCCGAAAGCGGGTGGGACAACAGATACGCAGTATTTT; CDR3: CASSFLPKAGGTTDTQYF
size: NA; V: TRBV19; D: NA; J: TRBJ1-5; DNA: TGTGCCAGTAGTATCCTAGATAGCAATCAGCCCCAGCATTTT; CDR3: CASSILDSNQPQHF
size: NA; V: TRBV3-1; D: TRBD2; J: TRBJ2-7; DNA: TGTGCCAGCAGCCAGGTCAGGCCCGGACTAGCGGGGGAATGGGGGCAGTACTTC; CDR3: CASSQVRPGLAGEWGQYF
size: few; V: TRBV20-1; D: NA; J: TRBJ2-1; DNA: TGCAGTGCTAACAGGGTTGTGAATGAGCAGTTCTTC; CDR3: CSANRVVNEQFF
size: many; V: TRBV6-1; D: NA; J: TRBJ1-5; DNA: TGTGCCAGCAGTGTGGACGCTAACAATCAGCCCCAGCATTTT; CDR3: CASSVDANNQPQHF
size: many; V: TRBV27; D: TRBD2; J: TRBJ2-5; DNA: TGTGCCAGCAGTTTATCTAGCGGGGGGGCTGAGACCCAGTACTTC; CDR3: CASSLSSGGAETQYF
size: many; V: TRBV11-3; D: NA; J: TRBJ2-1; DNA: TGTGCCAGCAGCTCCCTGGTGGGGGTTAATGAGCAGTTCTTC; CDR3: CASSSLVGVNEQFF
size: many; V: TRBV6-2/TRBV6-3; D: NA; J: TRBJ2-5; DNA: TGTGCCAGCAGCCCAGTTTTGAGGGGAGAGACCCAGTACTTC; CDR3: CASSPVLRGETQYF
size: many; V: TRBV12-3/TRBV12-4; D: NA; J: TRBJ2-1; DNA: TGTGCCAGCATCTTGGACAGCACCTACAATGAGCAGTTCTTC; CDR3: CASILDSTYNEQFF
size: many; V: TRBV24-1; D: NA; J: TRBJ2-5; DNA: TGTGCCACCAGTGATTCAGGACGTGGAGAGACCCAGTACTTC; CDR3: CATSDSGRGETQYF
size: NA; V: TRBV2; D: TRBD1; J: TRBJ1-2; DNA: TGTGCCAGTTTCCCGGGACAGGGGTCTGGCTACACCTTC; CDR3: CASFPGQGSGYTF
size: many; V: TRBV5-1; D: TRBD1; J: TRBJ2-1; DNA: TGCGCCAGCAGCTTAACAGGGGAAATTTTCAATGAGCAGTTCTTC; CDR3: CASSLTGEIFNEQFF
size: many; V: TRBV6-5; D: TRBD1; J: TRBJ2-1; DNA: TGTGCCAGCAGTTATGTGGGACAGGGAGTGGGCTCCTACAATGAGCAGTTCTTC; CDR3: CASSYVGQGVGSYNEQFF
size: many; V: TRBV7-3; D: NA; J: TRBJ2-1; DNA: TGTGCCAGCAGCTTACGGGTAGGTCTGGTTTCCTACAATGAGCAGTTCTTC; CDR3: CASSLRVGLVSYNEQFF
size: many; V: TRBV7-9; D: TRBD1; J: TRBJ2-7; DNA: TGTGCCAGCAGCTTAGGGGGACAGGGGAGATCCTACGAGCAGTACTTC; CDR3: CASSLGGQGRSYEQYF
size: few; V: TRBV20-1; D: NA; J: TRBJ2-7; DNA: TGCAGTGCTATCCTTTCCTACGAGCAGTACTTC; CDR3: CSAILSYEQYF
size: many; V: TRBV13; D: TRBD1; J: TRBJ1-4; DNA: TGTGCCAGCAGCCGGGACAGCCATAATGAAAAACTGTTTTTT; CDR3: CASSRDSHNEKLFF
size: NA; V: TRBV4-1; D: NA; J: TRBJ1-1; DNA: TGCGCCAGCAGCCAAACAAACTGGGTGAACACTGAAGCTTTCTTT; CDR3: CASSQTNWVNTEAFF
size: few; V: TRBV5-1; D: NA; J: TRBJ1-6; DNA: TGCGCCAGCAGCTTGGCCCCGGTCCCTGGTCCAGATAATTCACCCCTCCACTTT; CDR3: CASSLAPVPGPDNSPLHF
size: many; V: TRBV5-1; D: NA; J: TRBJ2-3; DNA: TGCGCCAGCAGCTCCCTGAGTGGTCTGGCAGATACGCAGTATTTT; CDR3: CASSSLSGLADTQYF
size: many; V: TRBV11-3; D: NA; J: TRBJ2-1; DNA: TGTGCCAGCAGCTTAGTCGAGACAGACAATGAGCAGTTCTTC; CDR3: CASSLVETDNEQFF
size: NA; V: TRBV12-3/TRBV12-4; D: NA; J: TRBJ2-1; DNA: TGTGCCAGCAGTTTGAGTAGGGGCTACAATGAGCAGTTCTTC; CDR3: CASSLSRGYNEQFF
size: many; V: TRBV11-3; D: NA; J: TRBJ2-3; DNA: TGTGCCAGCAGCTTAATATACACAGATACGCAGTATTTT; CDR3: CASSLIYTDTQYF
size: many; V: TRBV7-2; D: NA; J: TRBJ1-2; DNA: TGTGCCAGCAGCTTAGGATTCGCGGCTGCAGGGAACAACTATGGCTACACCTTC; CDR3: CASSLGFAAAGNNYGYTF
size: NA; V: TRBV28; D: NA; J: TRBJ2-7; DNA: TGTGCCACCCGTACAGGGGAGGGTGAGCAGTACTTC; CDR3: CATRTGEGEQYF